One sample yielded the 5 T cell receptor beta chains listed below, sequenced in a study of T cells in localized non-small cell lung cancer. Using immunoSEQ multiplex PCR, the repertoire was profiled, and TCRdb retains in-frame clones only, with some absent. The repertoire consists of about 51,000 clones, with around 81% occurring once and the leading ten covering approximately 17%. Here the sequenced sample was peripheral blood mononuclear cells, taken before any cancer treatment. The receptors stem from a man aged 35-75 years with stage III lung adenocarcinoma.

The chain has TRBV15 and TRBJ2-3; unclear D gene. Trimming took 0 bases from V and 6 from J, leaving 7 bases between them. Germline-derived CDR1 and CDR2 are LNHNV and YYDKDF (reference sequence). The CDR3 loop spans 13 amino acids. The CDR3 here is CATSRDGADTQYF. The DNA of the CDR3 is TGTGCCACCAGCAGAGATGGTGCCGATACGCAGTATTTT.

V usage is TRBV30 and J usage is TRBJ2-5, with a possible D match to TRBD2 (6 bases). CDR3 length: 15 amino acids. CDR1 and CDR2 from the germline V gene are GTSNPN and SVGIG (reference sequence). The V and J ends lost 5 bases and 3 bases respectively, with 19 bases between them. CDR3 region: CAWQFGISGEETQYF. The DNA for the CDR3 is TGTGCCTGGCAGTTCGGGATCTCGGGGGAAGAGACCCAGTACTTC.

The chain links TRBV5-8 to TRBJ2-3; no clear D. With 4 bases removed from V and 0 bases from J, the gap between germline ends came to 15 bases. The germline V gene encodes CDR1 SGHTS and CDR2 YDEGEE. The CDR3 runs 16 residues. The DNA of the CDR3 is TGTGCCAGCAGCCAACCCAGGTTCCGTAGCACAGATACGCAGTATTTT. It yields the protein CASSQPRFRSTDTQYF.

This chain joins TRBV19 and TRBJ2-3; D is ambiguous. CDR1 LNHDA and CDR2 SQIVND come from the germline V gene (reference sequence). The CDR3 has 15 residues. V lost 2 bases and J 3 bases, leaving 12 bases between the germline ends. This chain's CDR3 is CASSIWREKTDTQYF. The CDR3 DNA is TGTGCCAGTAGTATATGGAGAGAAAAAACAGATACGCAGTATTTT.

The chain combines TRBV11-2 with TRBJ1-2, with D unclear. CDR1 is SGHAT and CDR2 is FQNNGV in the germline V gene. The CDR3 spans 16 residues. V was pared by 4 bases and J by 6 bases, with 21 bases between. The CDR3 spells CASSSGRARALNGYTF. The CDR3 DNA reads TGTGCCAGCAGCTCCGGTAGGGCCCGCGCCCTAAATGGCTACACCTTC.